This T cell receptor (beta chain) was profiled in a study of Graves' ophthalmopathy and Graves' hyperthyroidism. A word on this clonotype: The antigen is unknown.

Overall study results and limits: Ophthalmopathy cases were distinguished from stable hyperthyroidism by a 13-signature model, reaching around 88% sensitivity and 70% to 84% specificity. Most thyroid clonotypes expanded beyond 0.001 frequency were also found in blood.

Amplification of TCR beta CDR3 regions used RNA transcripts. The authors performed first-round RT-PCR with HTBI primers and then a second-round multiplex PCR. TCRdb called the multiplex PCR reads again in MiXCR, with one record for every CDR3 protein. This sample has about 240,000 distinct CDR3 sequences; less than 55% occur once, and the top ten carry around 47%. The sequencing sample was made of peripheral blood. The receptor's source is an adult man with Graves' ophthalmopathy.

The CDR3 sequence is CASSLARGRTEAFF. The CDR3 nucleotides are TGTGCCAGCAGTTTAGCACGGGGTCGGACTGAAGCTTTCTTT. The chain employs TRBV12-3 or TRBV12-4 and TRBJ1-1, with D hard to call. The CDR3 loop spans 14 amino acids. V lost 0 bases and J 5 bases, leaving 10 bases between the germline ends.